A single sample is the source of the 27 T cell receptor beta chains below, sequenced in a study of shared clonotypes between healthy human individuals. Profiling relied on immunoSEQ multiplex PCR, and the TCRdb table lists in-frame clones only, not all of them. The table shows under 1,100,000 clones, with about 74% occurring only once. Sequenced sample: memory CD4+ T cells sorted from blood. As for subset: CD45RA-negative fraction. The receptors derive from a young man in good health.

This clone turned up a few times. The CDR3 is CASSLIGPNTEAFF. CDR3 coding DNA: TGCGCCAGCAGCTTGATAGGGCCGAACACTGAAGCTTTCTTT. The V and J genes are TRBV5-1 and TRBJ1-1; D gene unclear. Trimming stripped 1 base from V and 1 base from J, with 8 bases between. This CDR3 is built from 14 residues. Germline V gives CDR1 SGHRS, CDR2 YFSETQ.

The chain is built from TRBV2 and TRBJ2-7, with TRBD1 identical over 8 bases. The CDR3 has 15 residues. V gave up 8 bases and J gave up 2 bases; unmatched junction bases: 11. CDR1 is SNHLY and CDR2 is FYNNEI in the germline V gene. CDR3 sequence (DNA): TGTGCCAGCGTTATAGACAGGGGCTCGCCCTACGAGCAGTACTTC. This sequence encodes CASVIDRGSPYEQYF. Together with reference TRBV2 and TRBJ2-7, the CDR3 gives the full variable domain: EPEVTQTPSHQVTQMGQEVILRCVPISNHLYFYWYRQILGQKVEFLVSFYNNEISEKSEIFDDQFSVERPDGSNFTLKIRSTKLEDSAMYFCASVIDRGSPYEQYFGPGTRLTVT.

V gene TRBV10-3 combines with J gene TRBJ2-3, with a weak D call TRBD2 (6 bases). V was trimmed by 6 bases and J by 0 bases, leaving 13 bases between them. The CDR3 is 15 amino acids. CDR1 and CDR2 (germline): ENHRY, SYGVKD. The CDR3 DNA reads TGTGCCATCAGGGCCTTAGCGGAAAGCACAGATACGCAGTATTTT. Amino acid sequence: CAIRALAESTDTQYF.

The chain carries TRBV7-9 and TRBJ1-5; D call uncertain. Germline lookup yields CDR1 SEHNR and CDR2 FQNEAQ (reference sequence). This CDR3 is 13 amino acids long. Trimming removed 8 bases at V and 0 bases at J, with 8 bases between. CDR3 loop: CASSFGSNQPQHF. CDR3 in DNA: TGTGCCAGCTCCTTTGGTAGCAATCAGCCCCAGCATTTT.

This clone has just one count. The CDR3: CASSADHLTGGYEAFF. CDR3 nucleotide sequence: TGTGCCAGCAGTGCAGACCATTTGACAGGGGGCTATGAAGCTTTCTTT. This chain joins TRBV2 and TRBJ1-1, with TRBD1 matching 10 bases. Germline V CDR1 and CDR2: SNHLY, FYNNEI. This CDR3 comprises 16 residues. Trimming removed 4 bases from V and 7 bases from J; junction bases left unmatched: 12.

CDR3 bases: TGTGCCAGCAGTGACGGTTACTCCTATAATTCACCCCTCCACTTT. The encoded protein is CASSDGYSYNSPLHF. V is TRBV6-1 and J is TRBJ1-6; D remains ambiguous. The CDR3 totals 15 residues. V gave up 3 bases and J gave up 0 bases, with 6 bases separating them. The V gene's germline CDR1 is MNHNS and CDR2 SASEGT.

V and J are TRBV18 and TRBJ2-5; no reliable D call. The germline gives CDR1 KGHSH, CDR2 LQKENI. This CDR3 has 13 amino acids. V was cut by 3 bases and J by 5 bases, with 10 bases left in between. The DNA of the CDR3 is TGTGCCAGCTCACCGGGAAAGCTGGAGACCCAGTACTTC. As protein: CASSPGKLETQYF. The full variable domain, its missing parts supplied by reference TRBV18 and TRBJ2-5, is NAGVMQNPRHLVRRRGQEARLRCSPMKGHSHVYWYRQLPEEGLKFMVYLQKENIIDESGMPKERFSAEFPKEGPSILRIQQVVRGDSAAYFCASSPGKLETQYFGPGTRLLVL.

In this sample, this clone turned up a few times. Other DNA sequences within the sample encode an identical CDR3. This chain connects TRBV5-1 to TRBJ1-1; D unresolved. Trimming shortened V by 1 base and J by 3 bases, and 7 bases separated the two germline ends. CDR3 length: 13 residues. Germline CDR1 reads SGHRS; CDR2 reads YFSETQ. CDR3 sequence reads: CASSLNGDTEAFF. CDR3 nucleotide sequence: TGCGCCAGCAGCTTGAACGGAGACACTGAAGCTTTCTTT.

J is TRBJ1-1 and V is TRBV19, with D possibly TRBD1 on 6 matching bases. This CDR3 is built from 16 residues. Germline V lookup: CDR1 LNHDA, CDR2 SQIVND (reference sequence). Between the trimmed V and J ends, which lost 4 bases and 0 bases, there was a span of 15 bases. The CDR3 DNA sequence: TGTGCCAGTAGTAGAGCTACCGGGACAATGAACACTGAAGCTTTCTTT. Translating it yields CASSRATGTMNTEAFF.

This clone showed up just once. The chain has TRBV10-3 and TRBJ1-2, with D unresolved. The V gene's germline CDR1 is ENHRY and CDR2 SYGVKD. V gave up 3 bases and J gave up 6 bases, with 11 bases separating them. This CDR3 comprises 13 residues. Here the CDR3 reads CAISDFTYNGYTF. Here the CDR3 DNA reads TGTGCCATCAGTGATTTCACATATAATGGCTACACCTTC.

This clone appeared a few times. A much larger clone differs by one base, so this may be a read error. The chain employs TRBV7-9 and TRBJ1-1; tentative D call: TRBD1 (6 bases). CDR1 and CDR2 (germline): SEHNR, FQNEAQ (reference sequence). The CDR3 runs to 14 residues. V lost 4 bases and J lost 1, with 10 bases in between. This CDR3 is CASSYSQGNTEAFF. Written as DNA, the CDR3 is TGTGCCAGCAGCTATTCACAGGGGAACACTGAAGCTTTCTTT. The whole variable domain, remainder taken from reference TRBV7-9 and TRBJ1-1, is DTGVSQNPRHKITKRGQNVTFRCDPISEHNRLYWYRQTLGQGPEFLTYFQNEAQLEKSRLLSDRFSAERPKGSFSTLEIQRTEQGDSAMYLCASSYSQGNTEAFFGQGTRLTVV.

The chain couples TRBV28 to TRBJ2-7; 8 bases are shared with TRBD1. Trimming at V came to 6 bases and at J to 3 bases, leaving 7 bases not matched to a gene. From germline, CDR1 is MDHEN and CDR2 SYDVKM. The CDR3 length is 14 residues. The CDR3 sequence: CASRLDRGHYEQYF. The CDR3 region has the DNA TGTGCCAGCAGACTTGACAGGGGCCACTACGAGCAGTACTTC.

Details on this clone: The same CDR3 arises from other DNA sequences in this sample as well. V gene TRBV6-6 combines with J gene TRBJ1-1; D is perhaps TRBD1 (5 bases). Trimming cost V 0 bases and J 5 bases, with 7 bases left between them. CDR1 MNHNY and CDR2 SVGAGI come from the germline V gene (reference sequence). The CDR3 spans 13 residues. In nucleotides, the CDR3 is TGTGCCAGCAGTTACTCGGGGGAGACTGAAGCTTTCTTT. Translation gives CASSYSGETEAFF.

The chain combines TRBV10-1 with TRBJ2-5; D is unresolved. Trimming shortened V by 0 bases and J by 3 bases, and 17 bases separated the two germline ends. Germline V gene lookup returns CDR1 WNHNN and CDR2 SYGVQD (reference sequence). The CDR3 spans 17 residues. The CDR3 DNA reads as TGCGCCAGCAGTGAGTCGATTGTGGGCGCCACCAAAGAGACCCAGTACTTC. This codes for CASSESIVGATKETQYF.

As to this clone: Other DNA sequences in the sample encode the same CDR3. The chain links TRBV28 to TRBJ2-7; possibly TRBD1 or TRBD2 for D (6 bases each). CDR1 MDHEN and CDR2 SYDVKM come from the germline V gene. The V gene lost 4 bases and the J gene lost 4 bases, with 14 bases spanning the gap. The CDR3 has 14 amino acids. CDR3 sequence: CASSSQGRPYEQYF. For the CDR3, the DNA is TGTGCCAGCAGTTCCCAGGGGAGGCCATACGAGCAGTACTTC.

The V and J genes are TRBV5-4 and TRBJ2-3; D is unresolved. Germline CDR1 is SGHNT and CDR2 is YYREEE (reference sequence). Trimming removed 1 base from V and 0 bases from J, with 9 bases in between. CDR3 length: 15 residues. This chain's CDR3 is CASSLSPGSTDTQYF. CDR3 nucleotide sequence: TGTGCCAGCAGCTTGAGTCCCGGAAGCACAGATACGCAGTATTTT.

This clone occurred a few times. The V call is TRBV11-2, the J call TRBJ1-5; D might be TRBD1 (5 bases). CDR1 is SGHAT, CDR2 FQNNGV, per germline. Trimming stripped 6 bases from V and 5 bases from J, with 11 bases between. This CDR3 is 13 amino acids long. The CDR3 nucleotides are TGTGCCAGCAGTTTACAGGACCATCAGCCCCAGCATTTT. Translation: CASSLQDHQPQHF.

The chain has TRBV6-1 and TRBJ2-6; D is possibly TRBD1 (5 bases). The V gene's germline CDR1 is MNHNS and CDR2 SASEGT. Deletions cut 8 bases from V and 3 bases from J, with 14 bases between. This CDR3 spans 15 amino acids. The CDR3 spells CASRLGAGGANVLTF. The CDR3 DNA reads TGTGCCAGCCGCCTAGGGGCCGGTGGGGCCAACGTCCTGACTTTC.

This chain joins TRBV19 and TRBJ1-2; TRBD1 matches at 7 bases. This CDR3 is built from 17 residues. Germline loops: CDR1 LNHDA, CDR2 SQIVND (reference sequence). Losses at the gene ends were 1 base for V and 2 bases for J; bases not matched to a gene: 10. The CDR3 reads CASSIGTGTVGNYGYTF. The CDR3 nucleotides read TGTGCCAGTAGTATAGGAACCGGGACAGTAGGCAACTATGGCTACACCTTC.

The V and J genes are TRBV30 and TRBJ2-5; 8 bases line up with TRBD1. This CDR3 is 14 amino acids long. Trimming cost V 3 bases and J 5 bases; bases outside gene matches: 8. The germline V gene has CDR1 GTSNPN and CDR2 SVGIG (reference sequence). The CDR3 loop is CAWSRQGTWETQYF. CDR3 coding DNA: TGTGCCTGGAGCCGACAGGGGACTTGGGAGACCCAGTACTTC. The full variable domain, with the rest looked up from reference TRBV30 and TRBJ2-5, is SQTIHQWPATLVQPVGSPLSLECTVEGTSNPNLYWYRQAAGRGLQLLFYSVGIGQISSEVPQNLSASRPQDRQFILSSKKLLLSDSGFYLCAWSRQGTWETQYFGPGTRLLVL.

The rearrangement uses TRBV7-8 and TRBJ2-2, with a tentative D call TRBD2 (6 bases). Per germline, CDR1 SGHVS and CDR2 FQNEAQ. Trimming stripped 4 bases from V and 3 bases from J, with 15 bases between. CDR3 size: 16 residues. The CDR3 loop is CASSSGRGIYTGELFF. CDR3 DNA: TGTGCCAGCAGCTCGGGACGGGGGATTTACACCGGGGAGCTGTTTTTT. The entire variable domain, with the rest obtained from reference TRBV7-8 and TRBJ2-2, is as follows: GAGVSQSPRYKVAKRGQDVALRCDPISGHVSLFWYQQALGQGPEFLTYFQNEAQLDKSGLPSDRFFAERPEGSVSTLKIQRTQQEDSAVYLCASSSGRGIYTGELFFGEGSRLTVL.

The V gene is TRBV6-5, the J gene TRBJ1-1; weak D call: TRBD1 (5 bases). The CDR3 is 14 residues long. Trimming pared 7 bases from V and 4 bases from J, leaving 16 bases between. Germline assignment: CDR1 MNHEY and CDR2 SVGAGI. The CDR3 nucleotides read TGTGCCAGCACACCCCCGGGGGGGGGCACTGAAGCTTTCTTT. Translating gives CASTPPGGGTEAFF.

A remark on this clone: At one of its ends the junction is not consistent with the germline gene, which may arise from a read error. The chain recombines TRBV7-9 with TRBJ2-7, with 11 bases aligning to TRBD2. Germline V lookup: CDR1 SEHNR, CDR2 FQNEAQ (reference sequence). This CDR3 has 15 amino acids. CDR3 DNA: TGTGCCAGCAGCATAGCTAGCGGGGGGTCCACAGTGCAGTACTTC. This codes for CASSIASGGSTVQYF. Together with reference TRBV7-9 and TRBJ2-7, the CDR3 gives the full variable domain: DTGVSQNPRHKITKRGQNVTFRCDPISEHNRLYWYRQTLGQGPEFLTYFQNEAQLEKSRLLSDRFSAERPKGSFSTLEIQRTEQGDSAMYLCASSIASGGSTVQYFGPGTRLTVT.

The chain employs TRBV5-1 and TRBJ1-1, with 9 bases aligning to TRBD1. V was pared by 3 bases and J by 1 base, with 7 bases of the junction left unmatched. CDR1 and CDR2 (germline): SGHRS, YFSETQ. The CDR3 contains 16 residues. CDR3 loop: CASSSPAQGANTEAFF. The CDR3 DNA is TGCGCCAGCAGCTCGCCGGCACAGGGGGCGAACACTGAAGCTTTCTTT.

The V call is TRBV6-5, the J call TRBJ1-2, with a weak D call TRBD1 (5 bases). The V gene lost 0 bases and the J gene lost 8 bases, with 16 bases spanning the gap. The CDR3 runs 15 residues. Germline assignment: CDR1 MNHEY and CDR2 SVGAGI. The CDR3 loop is CASSYSSARAAGYTF. For the CDR3, the DNA is TGTGCCAGCAGTTACTCGAGTGCCAGGGCGGCGGGCTACACCTTC.

This clone was seen a handful of times. The chain links TRBV7-6 to TRBJ2-5; no firm D call. Trimming removed 5 bases at V and 5 bases at J, with 12 bases between. CDR3 length: 13 residues. The V gene's germline CDR1 is SGHVS and CDR2 FNYEAQ. The CDR3 protein is CASSPSSLETQYF. DNA of the CDR3: TGTGCCAGCAGCCCTTCGTCCCTCGAGACCCAGTACTTC.

The rearrangement joins TRBV6-1 to TRBJ1-2; 8 bases fit TRBD1. Germline V lookup: CDR1 MNHNS, CDR2 SASEGT. This CDR3 spans 13 amino acids. V was pared by 6 bases and J by 7 bases, with 7 bases of the junction left unmatched. CDR3 region: CASSPDRVRGYTF. The CDR3 DNA reads as TGTGCCAGCAGCCCGGACAGGGTGCGTGGCTACACCTTC.